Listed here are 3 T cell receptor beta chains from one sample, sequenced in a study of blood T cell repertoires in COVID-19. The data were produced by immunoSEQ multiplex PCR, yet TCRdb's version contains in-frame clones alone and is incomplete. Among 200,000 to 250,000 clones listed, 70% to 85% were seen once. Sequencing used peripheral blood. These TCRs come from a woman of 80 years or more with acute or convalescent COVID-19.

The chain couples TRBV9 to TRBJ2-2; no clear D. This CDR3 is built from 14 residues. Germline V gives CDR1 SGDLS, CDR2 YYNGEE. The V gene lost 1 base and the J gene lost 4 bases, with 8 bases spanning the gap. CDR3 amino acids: CASSVQVSTGELFF. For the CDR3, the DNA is TGTGCCAGCAGCGTACAGGTCTCCACCGGGGAGCTGTTTTTT.

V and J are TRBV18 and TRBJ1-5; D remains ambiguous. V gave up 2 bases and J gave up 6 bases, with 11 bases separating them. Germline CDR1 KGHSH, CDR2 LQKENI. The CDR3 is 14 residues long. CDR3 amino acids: CASSPGLASQPQHF. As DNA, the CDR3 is TGTGCCAGCTCACCAGGTCTAGCTAGTCAGCCCCAGCATTTT. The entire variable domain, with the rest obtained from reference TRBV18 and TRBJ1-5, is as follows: NAGVMQNPRHLVRRRGQEARLRCSPMKGHSHVYWYRQLPEEGLKFMVYLQKENIIDESGMPKERFSAEFPKEGPSILRIQQVVRGDSAAYFCASSPGLASQPQHFGDGTRLSIL.

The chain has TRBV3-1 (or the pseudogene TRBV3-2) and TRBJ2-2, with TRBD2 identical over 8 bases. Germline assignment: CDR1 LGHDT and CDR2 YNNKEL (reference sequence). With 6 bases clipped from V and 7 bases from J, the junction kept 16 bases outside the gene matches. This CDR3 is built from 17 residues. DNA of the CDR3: TGTGCCAGCAGTCCGCTACTTTGCGGGGGGCGAGACGGGGAGCTGTTTTTT. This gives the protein CASSPLLCGGRDGELFF.